This TCR beta chain was sequenced in a study of T cells after yellow fever vaccination. Findings and limits, study-wide: Contaminating bulk clonotypes could be abundant in FACS-sorted repertoires. The secondary response was weaker, and its peak arrived faster, on day 5 versus 15.

In its sample, this clonotype was seen a few times. The antigen is undetermined. Unmatched junction bases numbered 5, after V lost 0 bases and J lost 4 bases. CDR3 length: 17 residues. Per germline, CDR1 MNHEY and CDR2 SVGAGI. The study made its TCR cDNA through 5'RACE template switching. That step introduced a universal primer site along with UMIs. TCRdb itself ran the 5' RACE reads through MiXCR, one entry per CDR3 protein. The repertoire includes approximately 550,000 distinct CDR3 sequences, roughly 13% of them detected once, and roughly an eighth sits in the top ten. The rearrangement uses TRBV6-5 and TRBJ2-1; 11 nucleotides match TRBD2. The source was PBMCs, collected on the day of the yellow fever booster vaccination. The receptor comes from a man aged 25 to 40 who received the YFV17D yellow fever vaccine. The DNA for the CDR3 is TGTGCCAGCAGTTACTCCCCTAGCGGGAGGACATACAATGAGCAGTTCTTC. This encodes CASSYSPSGRTYNEQFF.